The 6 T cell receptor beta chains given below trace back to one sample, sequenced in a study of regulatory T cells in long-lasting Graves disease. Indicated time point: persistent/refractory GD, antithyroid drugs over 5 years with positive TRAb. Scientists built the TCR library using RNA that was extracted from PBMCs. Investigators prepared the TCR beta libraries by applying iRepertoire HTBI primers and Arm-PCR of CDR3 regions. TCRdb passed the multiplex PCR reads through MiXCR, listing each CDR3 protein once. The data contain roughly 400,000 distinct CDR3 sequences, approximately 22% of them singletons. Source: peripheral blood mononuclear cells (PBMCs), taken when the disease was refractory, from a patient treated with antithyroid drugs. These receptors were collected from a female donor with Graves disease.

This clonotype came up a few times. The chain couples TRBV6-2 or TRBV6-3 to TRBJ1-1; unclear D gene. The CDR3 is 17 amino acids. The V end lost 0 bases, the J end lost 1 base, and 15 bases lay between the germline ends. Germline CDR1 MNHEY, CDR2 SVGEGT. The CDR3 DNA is TGTGCCAGCAGTTACTCGAGCCAGGCTTCCTGGAACACTGAAGCTTTCTTT. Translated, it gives CASSYSSQASWNTEAFF.

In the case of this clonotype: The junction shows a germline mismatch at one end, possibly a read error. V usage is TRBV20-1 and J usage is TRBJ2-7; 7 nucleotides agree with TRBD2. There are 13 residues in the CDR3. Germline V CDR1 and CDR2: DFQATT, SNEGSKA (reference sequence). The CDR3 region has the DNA TGCAGTGCTAGAGAAAAGCGGGACTACGAGCATTACTTC. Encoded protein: CSAREKRDYEHYF.

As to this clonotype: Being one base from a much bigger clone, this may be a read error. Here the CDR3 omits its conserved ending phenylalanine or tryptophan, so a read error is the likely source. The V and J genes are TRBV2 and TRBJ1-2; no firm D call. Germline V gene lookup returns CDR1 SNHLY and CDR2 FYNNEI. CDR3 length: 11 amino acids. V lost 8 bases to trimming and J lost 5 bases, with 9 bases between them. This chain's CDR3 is CASAPAYGYTL. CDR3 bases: TGTGCCAGCGCACCAGCGTATGGCTACACCCTC.

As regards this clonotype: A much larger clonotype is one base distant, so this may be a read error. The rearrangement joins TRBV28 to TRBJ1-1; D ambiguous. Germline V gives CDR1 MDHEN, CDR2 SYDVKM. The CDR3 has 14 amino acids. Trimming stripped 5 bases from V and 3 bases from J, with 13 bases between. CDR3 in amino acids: CASSGRRRDTEAFF. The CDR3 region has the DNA TGTGCCAGCAGTGGCCGCCGGCGGGACACTGAAGCTTTCTTT. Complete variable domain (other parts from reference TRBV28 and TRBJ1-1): DVKVTQSSRYLVKRTGEKVFLECVQDMDHENMFWYRQDPGLGLRLIYFSYDVKMKEKGDIPEGYSVSREKKERFSLILESASTNQTSMYLCASSGRRRDTEAFFGQGTRLTVV.

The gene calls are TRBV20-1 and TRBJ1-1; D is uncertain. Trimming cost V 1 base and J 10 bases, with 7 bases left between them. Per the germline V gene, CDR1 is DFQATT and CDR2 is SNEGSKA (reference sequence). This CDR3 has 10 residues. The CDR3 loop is CSARVRGAFF. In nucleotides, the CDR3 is TGCAGTGCTAGAGTCCGGGGAGCTTTCTTT.

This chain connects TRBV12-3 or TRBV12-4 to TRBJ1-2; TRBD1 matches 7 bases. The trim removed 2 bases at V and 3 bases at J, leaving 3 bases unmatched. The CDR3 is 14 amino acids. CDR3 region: CASSLPGGYYGYTF. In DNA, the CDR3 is TGTGCCAGCAGTTTACCAGGGGGTTACTATGGCTACACCTTC.